This TCR beta chain was sequenced during a study of blood T cell repertoires in COVID-19. CDR1 and CDR2 from the germline V gene are MNHEY and SVGAGI. This CDR3 has 15 residues. V was clipped by 1 base and J by 4 bases, with 13 bases between them. Per the authors' pipeline: Researchers report that nucleated cell counts were estimated from reference gene primer amplification. Assay: immunoSEQ multiplex PCR; the TCRdb copy retains only in-frame clones and omits some. The V and J calls and the clone size are those of that table, but D and trimming were determined from the DNA. The table lists 120,000 or so clones, around four fifths of them singletons.

The sequence derives from a human donor in a cohort sampled during active COVID-19. This chain links TRBV6-5 with TRBJ1-2; a weak D match, TRBD1 (6 bases). Sequenced input: peripheral blood. The CDR3 loop reads CASSYLDSQAYGYTF. CDR3 bases: TGTGCCAGCAGTTACTTGGACAGCCAAGCCTATGGCTACACCTTC.